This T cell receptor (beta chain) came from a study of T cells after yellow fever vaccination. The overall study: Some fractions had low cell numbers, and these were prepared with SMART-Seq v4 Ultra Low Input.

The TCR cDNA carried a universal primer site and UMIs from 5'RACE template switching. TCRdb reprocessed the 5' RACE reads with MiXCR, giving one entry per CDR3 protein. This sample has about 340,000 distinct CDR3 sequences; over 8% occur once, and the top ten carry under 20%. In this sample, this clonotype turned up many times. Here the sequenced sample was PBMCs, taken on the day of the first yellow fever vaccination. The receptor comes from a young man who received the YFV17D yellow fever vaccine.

The CDR3 is CASSYVRNYGYTF. CDR3 bases: TGTGCCAGCAGTTACGTCAGAAACTATGGCTACACCTTC. The chain carries TRBV6-5 and TRBJ1-2; D uncertain. Germline assignment: CDR1 MNHEY and CDR2 SVGAGI. Trimming stripped 2 bases from V and 2 bases from J, with 6 bases between. CDR3 size: 13 residues.